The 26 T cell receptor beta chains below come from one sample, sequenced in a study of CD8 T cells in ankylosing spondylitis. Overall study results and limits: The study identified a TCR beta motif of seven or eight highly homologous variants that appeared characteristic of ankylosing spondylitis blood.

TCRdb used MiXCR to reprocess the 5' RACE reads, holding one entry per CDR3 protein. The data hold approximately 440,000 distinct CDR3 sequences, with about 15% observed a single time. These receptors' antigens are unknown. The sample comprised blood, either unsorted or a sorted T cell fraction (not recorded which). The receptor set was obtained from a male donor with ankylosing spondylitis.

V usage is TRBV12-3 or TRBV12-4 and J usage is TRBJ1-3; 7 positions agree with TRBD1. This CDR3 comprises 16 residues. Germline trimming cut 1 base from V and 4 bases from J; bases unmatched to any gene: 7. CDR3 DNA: TGTGCCAGCAGTTTAGTCTCGACAGGGTTAGGAAACACCATATATTTT. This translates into CASSLVSTGLGNTIYF.

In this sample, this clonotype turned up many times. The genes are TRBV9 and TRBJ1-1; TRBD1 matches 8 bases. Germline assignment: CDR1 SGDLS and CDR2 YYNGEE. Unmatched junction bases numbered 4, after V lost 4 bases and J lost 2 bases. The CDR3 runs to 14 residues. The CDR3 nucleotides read TGTGCCAGCAGCTTTGGGACAGGAAACACTGAAGCTTTCTTT. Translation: CASSFGTGNTEAFF.

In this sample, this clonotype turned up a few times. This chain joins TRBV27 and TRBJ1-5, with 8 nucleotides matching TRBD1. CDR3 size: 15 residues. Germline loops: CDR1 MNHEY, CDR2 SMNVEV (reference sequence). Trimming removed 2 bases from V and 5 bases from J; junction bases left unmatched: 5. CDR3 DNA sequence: TGTGCCAGCAGTTTAAGGTTGACAGGGGATCAGCCCCAGCATTTT. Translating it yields CASSLRLTGDQPQHF.

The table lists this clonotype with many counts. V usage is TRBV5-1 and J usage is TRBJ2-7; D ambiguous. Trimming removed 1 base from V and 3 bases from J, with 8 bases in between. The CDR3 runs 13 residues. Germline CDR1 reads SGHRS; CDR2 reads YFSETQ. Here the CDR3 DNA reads TGCGCCAGCAGCTTGTACGGAGACTACGAGCAGTACTTC. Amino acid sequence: CASSLYGDYEQYF.

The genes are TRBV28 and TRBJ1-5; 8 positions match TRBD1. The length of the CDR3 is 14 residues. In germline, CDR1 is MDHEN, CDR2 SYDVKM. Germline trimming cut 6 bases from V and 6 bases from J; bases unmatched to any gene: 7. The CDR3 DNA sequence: TGTGCCAGCAGAATGGACAGGGATCTTCAGCCCCAGCATTTT. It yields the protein CASRMDRDLQPQHF.

In nucleotides, the CDR3 is TGCGCCAGCAGCCAAGGACGGGAAGGGGATGAGCAGTTCTTC. As protein: CASSQGREGDEQFF. The chain joins TRBV4-3 to TRBJ2-1; D may be TRBD1 or TRBD2 (5 bases each). Germline V gene sequence: CDR1 LGHNA, CDR2 YSLEER. With 1 base removed from V and 8 bases from J, the gap between germline ends came to 12 bases. CDR3 size: 14 residues.

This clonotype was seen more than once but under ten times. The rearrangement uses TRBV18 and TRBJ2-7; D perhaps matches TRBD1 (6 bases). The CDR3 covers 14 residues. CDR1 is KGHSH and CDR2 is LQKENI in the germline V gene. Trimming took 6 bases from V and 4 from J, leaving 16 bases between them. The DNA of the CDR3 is TGTGCCAGCTCTCGGGAAGGGACACCATACGAGCAGTACTTC. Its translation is CASSREGTPYEQYF.

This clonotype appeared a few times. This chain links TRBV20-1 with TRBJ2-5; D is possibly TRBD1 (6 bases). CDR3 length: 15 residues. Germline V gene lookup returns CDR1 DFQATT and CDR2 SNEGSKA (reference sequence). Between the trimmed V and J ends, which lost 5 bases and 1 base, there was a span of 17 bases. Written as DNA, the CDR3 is TGCAGTGCTGGAATTGGGACACCGTCCCAAGAGACCCAGTACTTC. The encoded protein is CSAGIGTPSQETQYF.

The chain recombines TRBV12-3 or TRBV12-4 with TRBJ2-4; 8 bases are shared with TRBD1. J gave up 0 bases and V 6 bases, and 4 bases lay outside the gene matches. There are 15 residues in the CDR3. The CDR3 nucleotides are TGTGCCAGCAGATCAGGGGGCCTAGCCAAAAACATTCAGTACTTC. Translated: CASRSGGLAKNIQYF.

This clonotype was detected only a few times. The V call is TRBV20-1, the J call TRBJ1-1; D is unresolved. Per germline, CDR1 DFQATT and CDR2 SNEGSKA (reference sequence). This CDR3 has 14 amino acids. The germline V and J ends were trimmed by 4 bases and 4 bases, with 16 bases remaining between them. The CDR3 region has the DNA TGCAGTGCTATTGACTCCACTGCGGCCACTGAAGCTTTCTTT. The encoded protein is CSAIDSTAATEAFF.

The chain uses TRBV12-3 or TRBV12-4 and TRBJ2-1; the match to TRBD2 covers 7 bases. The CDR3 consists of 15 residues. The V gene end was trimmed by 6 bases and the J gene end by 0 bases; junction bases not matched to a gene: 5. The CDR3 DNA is TGTGCCAGCAGCACTCGGACTAGCTCCTACAATGAGCAGTTCTTC. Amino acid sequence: CASSTRTSSYNEQFF.

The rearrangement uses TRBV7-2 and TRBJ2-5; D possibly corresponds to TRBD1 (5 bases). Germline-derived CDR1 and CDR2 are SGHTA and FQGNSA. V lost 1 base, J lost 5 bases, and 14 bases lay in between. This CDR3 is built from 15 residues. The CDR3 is CASSLVQARVETQYF. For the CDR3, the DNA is TGTGCCAGCAGCTTAGTACAGGCCCGGGTGGAGACCCAGTACTTC.

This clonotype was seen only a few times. CDR3 sequence (DNA): TGTGCCAGCAGCTCCGGTAACGAGCAGTACTTC. Encoded protein: CASSSGNEQYF. This chain links TRBV6-6 with TRBJ2-7; D is uncertain. Germline V gene data show CDR1 as MNHNY and CDR2 as SVGAGI (reference sequence). This CDR3 spans 11 amino acids. The ends were cut back, 6 bases at V and 5 bases at J, with 8 bases in the middle.

This chain's CDR3 is CASSLLPALTSGRGNEQFF. CDR3 bases: TGTGCCAGCTCCCTCCTTCCCGCGCTGACTAGCGGGAGAGGGAATGAGCAGTTCTTC. The chain links TRBV18 to TRBJ2-1; 12 bases line up with TRBD2. V trimming: 6 bases; J trimming: 7 bases; junction bases outside the gene matches: 19. This CDR3 is built from 19 residues. Germline V gene lookup returns CDR1 KGHSH and CDR2 LQKENI.

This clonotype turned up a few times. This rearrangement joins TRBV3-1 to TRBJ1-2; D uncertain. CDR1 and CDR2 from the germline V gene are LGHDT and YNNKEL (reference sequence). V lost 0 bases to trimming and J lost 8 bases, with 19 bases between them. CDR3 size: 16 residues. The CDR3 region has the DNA TGTGCCAGCAGCCAAGACAACATAGGAGTGACACGGGGCTACACCTTC. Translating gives CASSQDNIGVTRGYTF.

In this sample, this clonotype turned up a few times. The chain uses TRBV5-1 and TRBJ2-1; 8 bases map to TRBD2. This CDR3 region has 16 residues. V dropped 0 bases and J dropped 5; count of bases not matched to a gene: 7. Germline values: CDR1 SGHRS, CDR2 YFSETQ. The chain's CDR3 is CASSLGAGGKNNEQFF. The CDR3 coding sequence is TGCGCCAGCAGCTTGGGTGCGGGAGGAAAAAACAATGAGCAGTTCTTC.

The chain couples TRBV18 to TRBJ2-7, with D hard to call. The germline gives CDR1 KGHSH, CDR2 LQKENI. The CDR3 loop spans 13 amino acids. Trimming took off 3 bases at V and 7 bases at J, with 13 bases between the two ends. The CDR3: CASSPSVLTEQYF. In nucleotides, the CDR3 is TGTGCCAGCTCACCCTCGGTCCTTACTGAGCAGTACTTC.

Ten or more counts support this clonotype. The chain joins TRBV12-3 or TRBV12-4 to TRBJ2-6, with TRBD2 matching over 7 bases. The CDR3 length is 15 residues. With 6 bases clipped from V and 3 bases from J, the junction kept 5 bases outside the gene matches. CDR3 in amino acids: CASRSTGGGANVLTF. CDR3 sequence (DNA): TGTGCCAGCAGGTCAACGGGAGGTGGGGCCAACGTCCTGACTTTC.

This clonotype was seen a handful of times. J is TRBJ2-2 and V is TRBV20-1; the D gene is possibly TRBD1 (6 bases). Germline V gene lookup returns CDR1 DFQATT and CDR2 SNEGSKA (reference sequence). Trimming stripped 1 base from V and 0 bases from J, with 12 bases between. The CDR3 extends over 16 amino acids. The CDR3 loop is CSARAPGQPNTGELFF. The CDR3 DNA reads TGCAGTGCTAGAGCCCCCGGACAGCCGAACACCGGGGAGCTGTTTTTT.

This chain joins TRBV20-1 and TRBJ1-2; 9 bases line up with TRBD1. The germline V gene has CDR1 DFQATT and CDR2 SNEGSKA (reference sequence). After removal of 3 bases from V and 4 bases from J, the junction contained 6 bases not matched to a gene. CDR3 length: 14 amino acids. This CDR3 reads CSARRTGAAYGYTF. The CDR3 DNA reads TGCAGTGCTAGGAGGACAGGGGCGGCCTATGGCTACACCTTC.

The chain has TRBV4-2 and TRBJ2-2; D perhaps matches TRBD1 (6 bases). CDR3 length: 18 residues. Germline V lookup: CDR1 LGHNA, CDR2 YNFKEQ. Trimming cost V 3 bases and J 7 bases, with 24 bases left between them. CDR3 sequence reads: CASSQRERDTRLNGELFF. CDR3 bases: TGTGCCAGCAGCCAGCGCGAACGGGACACCCGTTTAAACGGGGAGCTGTTTTTT.

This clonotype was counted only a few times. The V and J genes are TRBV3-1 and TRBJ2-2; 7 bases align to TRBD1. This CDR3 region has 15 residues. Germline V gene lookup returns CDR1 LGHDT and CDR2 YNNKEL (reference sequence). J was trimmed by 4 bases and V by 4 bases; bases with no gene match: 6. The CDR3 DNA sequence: TGTGCCAGCAGCCCCCGGGACAGAGGCACCGGGGAGCTGTTTTTT. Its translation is CASSPRDRGTGELFF.

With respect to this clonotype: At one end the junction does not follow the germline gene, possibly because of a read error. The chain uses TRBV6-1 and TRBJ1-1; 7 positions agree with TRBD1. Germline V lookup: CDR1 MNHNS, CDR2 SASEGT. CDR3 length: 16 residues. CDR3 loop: CASTEGGRGLFDEAFF. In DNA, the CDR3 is TGTGCCAGCACTGAAGGGGGCAGGGGATTATTCGATGAAGCTTTCTTT.

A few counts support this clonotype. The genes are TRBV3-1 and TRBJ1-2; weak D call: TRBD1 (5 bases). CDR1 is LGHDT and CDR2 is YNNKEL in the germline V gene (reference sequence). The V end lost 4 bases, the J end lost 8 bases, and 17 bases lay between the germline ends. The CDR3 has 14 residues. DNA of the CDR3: TGTGCCAGCAGCCCAAGACCCAGGGCGAACGGCTACACCTTC. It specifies CASSPRPRANGYTF.

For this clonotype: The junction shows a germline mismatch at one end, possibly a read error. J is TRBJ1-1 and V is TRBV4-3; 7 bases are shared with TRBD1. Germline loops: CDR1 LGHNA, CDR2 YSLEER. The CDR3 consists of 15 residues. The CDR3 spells CTSSPPGQPNTEAFF. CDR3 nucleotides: TGCACCAGCAGCCCCCCGGGACAGCCGAACACTGAAGCTTTCTTT.

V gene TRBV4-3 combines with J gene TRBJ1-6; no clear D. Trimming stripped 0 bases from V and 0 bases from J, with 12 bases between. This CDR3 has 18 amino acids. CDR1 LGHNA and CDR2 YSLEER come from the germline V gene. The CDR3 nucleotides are TGCGCCAGCAGCCAAGAGTCTGCCGCTAGCTCCTATAATTCACCCCTCCACTTT. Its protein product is CASSQESAASSYNSPLHF.